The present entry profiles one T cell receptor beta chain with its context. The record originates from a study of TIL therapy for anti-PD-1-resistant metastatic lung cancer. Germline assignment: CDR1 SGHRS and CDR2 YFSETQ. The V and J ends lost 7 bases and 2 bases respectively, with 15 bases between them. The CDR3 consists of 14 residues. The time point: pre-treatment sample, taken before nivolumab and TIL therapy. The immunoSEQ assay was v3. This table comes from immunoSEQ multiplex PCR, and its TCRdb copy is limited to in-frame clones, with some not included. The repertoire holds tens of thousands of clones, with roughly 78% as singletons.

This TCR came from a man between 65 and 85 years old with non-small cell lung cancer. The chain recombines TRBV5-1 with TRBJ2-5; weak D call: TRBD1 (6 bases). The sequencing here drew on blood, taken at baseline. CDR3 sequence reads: CASGPGTPQETQYF. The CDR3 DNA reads TGCGCCAGCGGCCCTGGGACACCTCAAGAGACCCAGTACTTC.